The 22 T cell receptor beta chains in this list originate from one sample, sequenced in a study of T-cell memory formation after mild COVID-19. TCRdb used MiXCR to reprocess the 5' RACE reads, holding one entry per CDR3 protein. The table lists approximately 250,000 distinct CDR3 sequences, approximately 15% of them singletons, with over 2% in the top ten. Material: PBMCs or a T cell subset sorted from them (not recorded which). Every receptor here comes from an adult woman who had mild COVID-19 (a few samples of this study predate the infection). Cell type and time point are not known.

This clonotype was counted a few times. This chain connects TRBV29-1 to TRBJ1-2; D is perhaps TRBD1 (5 bases). This CDR3 spans 13 amino acids. The V end was cut by 6 bases, the J end by 4 bases, with 15 bases between. Per the germline V gene, CDR1 is SQVTM and CDR2 is ANQGSEA. CDR3: CSVDGGPTYGYTF. The CDR3 bases are TGCAGCGTGGACGGGGGACCGACCTATGGCTACACCTTC.

This clonotype was detected many times. The chain recombines TRBV4-3 with TRBJ2-1; 8 nucleotides agree with TRBD2. Germline CDR1 reads LGHNA; CDR2 reads YSLEER. V lost 0 bases and J lost 1; bases outside the gene matches: 5. The CDR3 has 17 amino acids. CDR3 residues: CASSQDTTGGSYNEQFF. CDR3 in DNA: TGCGCCAGCAGCCAAGATACGACGGGAGGGTCCTACAATGAGCAGTTCTTC.

This clonotype has just a few counts. J is TRBJ1-5 and V is TRBV20-1; no firm D call. V was shortened by 6 bases and J by 6 bases, with 12 bases between the two germline ends. The CDR3 consists of 12 residues. Germline V gene lookup returns CDR1 DFQATT and CDR2 SNEGSKA (reference sequence). This CDR3 is CSAQMGGQPQHF. In nucleotides, the CDR3 is TGCAGTGCCCAGATGGGCGGTCAGCCCCAGCATTTT.

The chain is built from TRBV10-2 and TRBJ2-4; D not resolved. Germline V gives CDR1 WSHSY, CDR2 SAAADI. Trimming took off 3 bases at V and 3 bases at J, with 12 bases between the two ends. The CDR3 spans 15 residues. The CDR3: CASSDGRLDKNIQYF. CDR3 coding DNA: TGCGCCAGCAGTGATGGCAGGTTGGACAAAAACATTCAGTACTTC.

This clonotype has ten or more counts. The rearrangement joins TRBV3-1 to TRBJ1-1; D remains unclear. Per the germline V gene, CDR1 is LGHDT and CDR2 is YNNKEL (reference sequence). Deletions cut 2 bases from V and 1 base from J, with 8 bases between. The CDR3 sequence is 14 residues long. CDR3 in DNA: TGTGCCAGCAGCCAAAAGGCAGCGAACACTGAAGCTTTCTTT. It translates to CASSQKAANTEAFF. Using reference TRBV3-1 and TRBJ1-1 for the parts outside the CDR3, the full variable domain is DTAVSQTPKYLVTQMGNDKSIKCEQNLGHDTMYWYKQDSKKFLKIMFSYNNKELIINETVPNRFSPKSPDKAHLNLHINSLELGDSAVYFCASSQKAANTEAFFGQGTRLTVV.

The rearrangement uses TRBV4-3 and TRBJ2-7, with no clear D. This CDR3 is 14 amino acids long. V lost 1 base and J 2 bases, leaving 9 bases between the germline ends. From germline, CDR1 is LGHNA and CDR2 YSLEER. DNA of the CDR3: TGCGCCAGCAGCCAAGTGGGTGGAGCCTACGAGCAGTACTTC. Its protein is CASSQVGGAYEQYF.

The chain is built from TRBV7-9 and TRBJ2-7; D possibly corresponds to TRBD2 (5 bases). Germline CDR1 reads SEHNR; CDR2 reads FQNEAQ (reference sequence). This CDR3 has 14 residues. V lost 5 bases and J 7 bases, leaving 18 bases between the germline ends. DNA of the CDR3: TGTGCCAGCAGCCCCGGCGGACCTGGGGAGGAGCAGTACTTC. Protein product: CASSPGGPGEEQYF.

This clonotype was counted only a few times. This sequence joins TRBV7-9 and TRBJ2-7, with 7 bases lining up with TRBD2. CDR3 length: 12 residues. Per germline, CDR1 SEHNR and CDR2 FQNEAQ (reference sequence). The trim removed 2 bases at V and 7 bases at J, leaving 2 bases unmatched. The CDR3 is CASSLTGGEQYF. The CDR3, as DNA: TGTGCCAGCAGCTTAACGGGGGGAGAGCAGTACTTC.

This clonotype was recorded a few times. The chain couples TRBV5-5 to TRBJ1-1; maybe TRBD1 (5 bases). V lost 3 bases to trimming and J lost 1 base, with 7 bases between them. CDR3 length equals 13 residues. Germline assignment: CDR1 SGHKS and CDR2 YYEKEE (reference sequence). CDR3 residues: CASSSGWNTEAFF. The CDR3 coding sequence is TGTGCCAGCAGCTCAGGGTGGAACACTGAAGCTTTCTTT.

This clonotype was detected only a few times. V gene TRBV11-2 combines with J gene TRBJ2-1, with D possibly being TRBD2 (6 bases). From germline, CDR1 is SGHAT and CDR2 FQNNGV. V was pared by 5 bases and J by 2 bases, with 19 bases between. This CDR3 has 17 amino acids. The CDR3 DNA follows: TGTGCCAGCAGCCAAAGGCGGGCAGCGGGCACCTACAATGAGCAGTTCTTC. It yields the protein CASSQRRAAGTYNEQFF.

This clonotype was seen at least ten times. This chain's CDR3 is CASSRAQGANEQYF. Written as DNA, the CDR3 is TGTGCCAGCAGCCGAGCCCAGGGGGCGAACGAGCAGTACTTC. This chain links TRBV7-3 with TRBJ2-7, with 8 bases aligning to TRBD1. Trimming took 5 bases from V and 5 from J; bases not matched to a gene: 8. Germline V gene sequence: CDR1 SGHTA, CDR2 FQGTGA. The CDR3 loop spans 14 amino acids.

The table lists this clonotype with many counts. This sequence joins TRBV5-6 and TRBJ2-3; D may be TRBD1 (6 bases). Trimming removed 1 base from V and 4 bases from J, with 16 bases in between. In germline, CDR1 is SGHDT, CDR2 YYEEEE. The CDR3 is made up of 16 amino acids. The CDR3 region is CASSLKGGGVSDTQYF. The CDR3 DNA reads as TGTGCCAGCAGCTTGAAAGGGGGTGGTGTTTCAGATACGCAGTATTTT.

This clonotype was picked up a small number of times. The CDR3 region has the DNA TGTGCCAGCTCGGAGGCGGGGTTATTCACCGGGGAGCTGTTTTTT. Protein sequence: CASSEAGLFTGELFF. The gene calls are TRBV7-2 and TRBJ2-2; maybe TRBD2 (6 bases). This CDR3 region has 15 residues. Germline V gives CDR1 SGHTA, CDR2 FQGNSA. V lost 8 bases and J lost 4, with 17 bases in between.

V usage is TRBV5-6 and J usage is TRBJ2-2; 8 bases are a match to TRBD2. V shed 2 bases, J shed 5 bases, and the junction held 14 bases outside the gene matches. Germline loops: CDR1 SGHDT, CDR2 YYEEEE. The CDR3 is made up of 18 amino acids. The CDR3 DNA follows: TGTGCCAGCAGCTTCAGTAGTTTTCTAGCGGGCACTACCGGGGAGCTGTTTTTT. This gives the protein CASSFSSFLAGTTGELFF.

This clonotype turned up a few times. CDR3 nucleotides: TGTGCCACCAGTGGCAACCTTGGAACAGGGGAGTCGGGCGGGGAGCTGTTTTTT. Translation gives CATSGNLGTGESGGELFF. The chain joins TRBV24-1 to TRBJ2-2, with TRBD1 matching 7 bases. This CDR3 comprises 18 residues. V shed 5 bases, J shed 7 bases, and the junction held 18 bases outside the gene matches. Germline-derived CDR1 and CDR2 are KGHDR and SFDVKD.

The chain links TRBV6-6 to TRBJ2-1, with 9 bases that match TRBD1. The germline V gene encodes CDR1 MNHNY and CDR2 SVGAGI (reference sequence). There are 16 residues in the CDR3. V lost 2 bases and J lost 7; bases outside the gene matches: 9. CDR3 sequence (DNA): TGTGCCAGCAGTTACACTCCGGGACAGGGAGGTAATGAGCAGTTCTTC. Its protein product is CASSYTPGQGGNEQFF.

This chain joins TRBV15 and TRBJ1-2; 7 positions agree with TRBD1. The CDR3 contains 15 residues. The germline CDR1 and CDR2 sequences are LNHNV and YYDKDF (reference sequence). Trimming took 1 base from V and 4 from J; bases not matched to a gene: 6. In nucleotides, the CDR3 is TGTGCCACCAGCAGAGGCCCTGGGACAGTCTATGGCTACACCTTC. The encoded protein is CATSRGPGTVYGYTF. The full variable domain, with the rest looked up from reference TRBV15 and TRBJ1-2, is DAMVIQNPRYQVTQFGKPVTLSCSQTLNHNVMYWYQQKSSQAPKLLFHYYDKDFNNEADTPDNFQSRRPNTSFCFLDIRSPGLGDTAMYLCATSRGPGTVYGYTFGSGTRLTVV.

The rearrangement links TRBV12-3 or TRBV12-4 to TRBJ2-5; 11 bases line up with TRBD2. V shed 4 bases and J 5 bases; nucleotides not matched to a gene: 21. The CDR3 contains 20 residues. The CDR3 here is CASSSFIPPWTSGSGETQYF. The CDR3 DNA reads as TGTGCCAGCAGTTCCTTTATCCCCCCCTGGACTAGCGGGTCGGGGGAGACCCAGTACTTC.

The DNA for the CDR3 is TGCGCCAGCAGCCACGGGACTAGCGAGAAGACCCAGTACTTC. Translation gives CASSHGTSEKTQYF. The gene calls are TRBV4-3 and TRBJ2-5; 10 bases align to TRBD2. Germline V gene sequence: CDR1 LGHNA, CDR2 YSLEER. The J segment lost 6 bases and the V segment lost 3 bases, leaving 4 bases of the junction unmatched. CDR3 length: 14 residues.

The chain links TRBV12-2 to TRBJ2-7; TRBD1 is the table's D call, not checked against the DNA. TRBV12-2 is assigned pseudogene status. The CDR3 has 16 residues. Here the CDR3 DNA reads TGTGCAAGTCGCTTAGGGAGCGCAGGGCAACCCTACGAGCAGTACTTC. This sequence encodes CASRLGSAGQPYEQYF.

V usage is TRBV29-1 and J usage is TRBJ2-2; 11 positions agree with TRBD2. CDR1 is SQVTM and CDR2 is ANQGSEA in the germline V gene. V shed 7 bases and J 2 bases; nucleotides not matched to a gene: 3. The CDR3 contains 14 residues. The CDR3 here is CSGGTSGNTGELFF. The CDR3 region has the DNA TGCAGCGGTGGGACTAGCGGTAACACCGGGGAGCTGTTTTTT.

The chain couples TRBV9 to TRBJ1-5; a possible D gene is TRBD1 (6 bases). The CDR3 consists of 15 residues. Trimming pared 0 bases from V and 4 bases from J, leaving 11 bases between. Germline V CDR1 and CDR2: SGDLS, YYNGEE. The CDR3 DNA reads TGTGCCAGCAGCGTAGGGAGGGGGGATAATCAGCCCCAGCATTTT. This sequence encodes CASSVGRGDNQPQHF.